This passage covers 27 T cell receptor beta chains from one sample sequenced in a study of blood T cells in healthy people across ages. A sample-barcoded 5' primer and a J-beta primer mix were used in a second PCR of roughly 6 to 12 cycles. TCRdb re-derived calls from the 5' RACE reads in MiXCR, one entry per CDR3 protein. The data contain fewer than 800,000 distinct CDR3 sequences, about 30% of them singletons. The sequenced sample consisted of blood. The receptors originated from an elderly woman in good health.

V gene TRBV20-1 combines with J gene TRBJ1-5, with D tentatively TRBD1 (5 bases). V dropped 1 base and J dropped 5 bases, with 18 bases sitting between them. Germline assignment: CDR1 DFQATT and CDR2 SNEGSKA (reference sequence). The CDR3 totals 16 residues. DNA of the CDR3: TGCAGTGCTAGAGGTCTTGGCAGCGGGACCCATCAGCCCCAGCATTTT. Its protein is CSARGLGSGTHQPQHF.

The chain has TRBV5-1 and TRBJ2-3; possible D gene TRBD2, 6 bases. There are 12 residues in the CDR3. The germline V gene encodes CDR1 SGHRS and CDR2 YFSETQ. Trimming left V 4 bases short and J 6 bases short, with 9 bases between. This CDR3 reads CASSGGSDTQYF. Here the CDR3 DNA reads TGCGCCAGCAGCGGGGGGAGCGATACGCAGTATTTT. The full variable domain, rest sourced from reference TRBV5-1 and TRBJ2-3, is KAGVTQTPRYLIKTRGQQVTLSCSPISGHRSVSWYQQTPGQGLQFLFEYFSETQRNKGNFPGRFSGRQFSNSRSEMNVSTLELGDSALYLCASSGGSDTQYFGPGTRLTVL.

This clonotype was counted many times. V and J are TRBV27 and TRBJ2-5; D possibly corresponds to TRBD2 (6 bases). V lost 6 bases and J 5 bases, leaving 19 bases between the germline ends. The CDR3 extends over 15 amino acids. Germline values: CDR1 MNHEY, CDR2 SMNVEV (reference sequence). The CDR3 loop reads CASSGGRPGLETQYF. The CDR3 coding sequence is TGTGCCAGCAGCGGAGGGAGGCCAGGTCTTGAGACCCAGTACTTC.

To note about this clonotype: A read error is possible here, since a much larger clone lies one base away. The V gene is TRBV13, the J gene TRBJ2-7; D could derive from TRBD1 or TRBD2 (6 bases each). The CDR3 totals 12 residues. Per the germline V gene, CDR1 is PRHDT and CDR2 is FYEKMQ (reference sequence). The CDR3 region is CACSLKGGPFNF. The CDR3 bases are TGTGCCTGCAGCTTAAAGGGGGGTCCCTTCAACTTC.

This clonotype was observed at least ten times. This chain connects TRBV4-2 to TRBJ1-3; D unresolved. Per germline, CDR1 LGHNA and CDR2 YNFKEQ. The CDR3 loop spans 15 amino acids. V was pared by 0 bases and J by 3 bases, with 9 bases between. CDR3 in DNA: TGTGCCAGCAGCCAAGACCATCTGTATGGAAACACCATATATTTT. Protein sequence: CASSQDHLYGNTIYF.

The chain employs TRBV7-2 and TRBJ2-1, with TRBD2 matching 8 bases. J was trimmed by 7 bases and V by 4 bases; bases with no gene match: 6. The CDR3 is 14 amino acids. CDR1 and CDR2 (germline): SGHTA, FQGNSA. The CDR3 sequence: CASSSVRLANEQFF. The CDR3 bases are TGTGCCAGCAGCTCTGTGAGACTAGCGAATGAGCAGTTCTTC.

This clonotype showed up just a few times. V gene TRBV20-1 combines with J gene TRBJ1-5, with TRBD1 as a possible D gene (5 bases). This CDR3 contains 16 residues. V was pared by 2 bases and J by 2 bases, with 16 bases between. Germline lookup yields CDR1 DFQATT and CDR2 SNEGSKA (reference sequence). CDR3 residues: CSARPPGGSGNQPQHF. The CDR3 DNA is TGCAGTGCTAGACCTCCTGGGGGGTCAGGCAATCAGCCCCAGCATTTT.

This clonotype appeared a few times. The genes are TRBV15 and TRBJ1-2; D is perhaps TRBD1 (5 bases). Trimming took off 3 bases at V and 7 bases at J, with 12 bases between the two ends. Germline lookup yields CDR1 LNHNV and CDR2 YYDKDF (reference sequence). The CDR3 extends over 13 amino acids. In nucleotides, the CDR3 is TGTGCCACCAGCAGCTTCCCGGGGCTTGGCTACACCTTC. Its translation is CATSSFPGLGYTF.

This clonotype was detected many times. The chain employs TRBV20-1 and TRBJ2-3; D could derive from TRBD1 or TRBD2 (5 bases each). The germline gives CDR1 DFQATT, CDR2 SNEGSKA (reference sequence). The CDR3 runs to 14 residues. V was cut by 4 bases and J by 4 bases, with 15 bases left in between. The CDR3 region is CSATPGTAPDTQYF. CDR3 nucleotides: TGCAGTGCTACCCCTGGGACCGCTCCAGATACGCAGTATTTT.

This clonotype was seen at least ten times. V and J are TRBV27 and TRBJ2-7, with D perhaps matching TRBD2 (6 bases). The CDR3 sequence is 14 residues long. V dropped 3 bases and J dropped 0 bases, with 9 bases sitting between them. CDR1 and CDR2 from the germline V gene are MNHEY and SMNVEV (reference sequence). In DNA form, the CDR3 reads TGTGCCAGCAGTTTTCGCGGGAACTCCTACGAGCAGTACTTC. It translates to CASSFRGNSYEQYF.

This clonotype was seen only a few times. This rearrangement joins TRBV10-3 to TRBJ2-5, with D possibly being TRBD1 (5 bases). The CDR3 has 14 residues. Germline loops: CDR1 ENHRY, CDR2 SYGVKD. V was shortened by 0 bases and J by 1 base, with 6 bases between the two germline ends. CDR3 sequence reads: CAISESGVQETQYF. Here the CDR3 DNA reads TGTGCCATCAGTGAGTCAGGGGTCCAAGAGACCCAGTACTTC.

This clonotype was counted ten times or more. V is TRBV5-5 and J is TRBJ2-6, with TRBD1 matching 7 bases. Germline V CDR1 and CDR2: SGHKS, YYEKEE (reference sequence). V dropped 4 bases and J dropped 1; count of bases not matched to a gene: 8. The CDR3 spans 17 residues. This CDR3 is CASSEGDSLSGANVLTF. CDR3 coding DNA: TGTGCCAGCAGCGAGGGGGACAGCCTTTCTGGGGCCAACGTCCTGACTTTC. The full variable domain, completed using reference TRBV5-5 and TRBJ2-6, is DAGVTQSPTHLIKTRGQQVTLRCSPISGHKSVSWYQQVLGQGPQFIFQYYEKEERGRGNFPDRFSARQFPNYSSELNVNALLLGDSALYLCASSEGDSLSGANVLTFGAGSRLTVL.

This clonotype was observed a few times. This chain uses TRBV20-1 with TRBJ1-6; no clear D gene. In germline, CDR1 is DFQATT, CDR2 SNEGSKA (reference sequence). V lost 2 bases, J lost 9 bases, and 14 bases lay in between. The CDR3 contains 14 residues. The CDR3 DNA reads TGCAGTGCTAGAAGGCTGACGGGAGGTTCACCCCTCCACTTT. Translation gives CSARRLTGGSPLHF.

V gene TRBV7-2 combines with J gene TRBJ1-5; D not resolved. There are 13 residues in the CDR3. Germline V gives CDR1 SGHTA, CDR2 FQGNSA. V lost 5 bases to trimming and J lost 5 bases, with 10 bases between them. CDR3 DNA sequence: TGTGCCAGCAGCCCTCTGGTGTATCAGCCCCAGCATTTT. Translation: CASSPLVYQPQHF.

This clonotype was observed many times. The V and J genes are TRBV7-3 and TRBJ2-5, with 8 bases lining up with TRBD2. With 6 bases clipped from V and 1 base from J, the junction kept 10 bases outside the gene matches. The CDR3 is 16 amino acids. Germline CDR1 is SGHTA and CDR2 is FQGTGA. CDR3 nucleotide sequence: TGTGCCAGCAGTCCGGGGGGCGGGGGGCCCCAAGAGACCCAGTACTTC. Translating it yields CASSPGGGGPQETQYF.

In this sample, this clonotype turned up many times. The chain joins TRBV6-5 to TRBJ1-2, with 10 bases lining up with TRBD1. Unmatched junction bases numbered 9, after V lost 6 bases and J lost 8 bases. Germline values: CDR1 MNHEY, CDR2 SVGAGI. This CDR3 comprises 14 residues. The CDR3 protein is CASRQRDRGLGYTF. CDR3 bases: TGTGCCAGCAGGCAACGGGACAGGGGCCTGGGCTACACCTTC.

V and J are TRBV10-3 and TRBJ1-1; no reliable D call. Trimming removed 7 bases at V and 3 bases at J, with 12 bases between. Germline loops: CDR1 ENHRY, CDR2 SYGVKD. This CDR3 has 13 amino acids. Here the CDR3 DNA reads TGTGCCATCATCTCGGACGAGGACACTGAAGCTTTCTTT. Translation: CAIISDEDTEAFF.

In regard to this clonotype: A much larger clone sits a single nucleotide away, making a read error possible. The chain is built from TRBV9 and TRBJ2-7; 9 bases map to TRBD1. CDR1 and CDR2 (germline): SGDLS, YYNGEE. V dropped 0 bases and J dropped 3; count of bases not matched to a gene: 4. The CDR3 runs to 15 residues. CDR3 amino acids: CASSVVWTGDYEQYF. CDR3 coding DNA: TGTGCCAGCAGCGTAGTCTGGACAGGGGACTACGAGCAGTACTTC.

This clonotype was picked up many times. The chain links TRBV7-2 to TRBJ1-2; possibly TRBD1 for D (6 bases). The CDR3 is 13 amino acids. The V gene's germline CDR1 is SGHTA and CDR2 FQGNSA. Deletions cut 10 bases from V and 8 bases from J, with 20 bases between. The CDR3 DNA reads as TGTGCCACCGGTCGGGGGGGCGGTGTAGGCTACACCTTC. It is translated as CATGRGGGVGYTF.

This clonotype has more than one count but fewer than ten. The CDR3 DNA reads as TGTGCCAGCAGCGTAGCTGGGGGAAATGAAAAACTGTTTTTT. Its protein product is CASSVAGGNEKLFF. The chain joins TRBV9 to TRBJ1-4, with D tentatively TRBD1 (5 bases). There are 14 residues in the CDR3. V shed 0 bases and J shed 5 bases, with 8 bases lying between them. Germline V lookup: CDR1 SGDLS, CDR2 YYNGEE.

This clonotype has at least ten counts. The rearrangement joins TRBV2 to TRBJ2-7, with D perhaps given as TRBD1 or TRBD2 (5 bases each). V gave up 7 bases and J gave up 5 bases, with 18 bases separating them. Germline loops: CDR1 SNHLY, CDR2 FYNNEI. CDR3 length: 14 residues. CDR3 sequence: CASNGGGSRNEQYF. CDR3 coding DNA: TGTGCCAGCAATGGTGGGGGTTCAAGGAACGAGCAGTACTTC.

This clonotype was counted ten times or more. As DNA, the CDR3 is TGTGCCACCACCACGGGGGCAAATAATCAGCCCCAGCATTTT. Its translation: CATTTGANNQPQHF. The V and J genes are TRBV10-3 and TRBJ1-5; maybe TRBD1 (6 bases). The length of the CDR3 is 14 residues. The V end was cut by 10 bases, the J end by 4 bases, with 17 bases between. Germline loops: CDR1 ENHRY, CDR2 SYGVKD.

This clonotype showed up just a few times. The V gene is TRBV9, the J gene TRBJ1-1; TRBD1 is a possible D gene (5 bases). CDR3 length: 19 amino acids. Trimming removed 3 bases from V and 2 bases from J, with 26 bases in between. Germline values: CDR1 SGDLS, CDR2 YYNGEE. The CDR3 DNA reads TGTGCCAGCAGCGCGGTCCACCCGGGACCATCAATTGGAAACACTGAAGCTTTCTTT. It specifies CASSAVHPGPSIGNTEAFF. The full variable domain, its missing parts supplied by reference TRBV9 and TRBJ1-1, is DSGVTQTPKHLITATGQRVTLRCSPRSGDLSVYWYQQSLDQGLQFLIQYYNGEERAKGNILERFSAQQFPDLHSELNLSSLELGDSALYFCASSAVHPGPSIGNTEAFFGQGTRLTVV.

V and J are TRBV7-8 and TRBJ2-1; 14 bases are a match to TRBD2. Per germline, CDR1 SGHVS and CDR2 FQNEAQ. V shed 6 bases, J shed 8 bases, and the junction held 9 bases outside the gene matches. The CDR3 contains 16 residues. The CDR3 bases are TGTGCCAGCAGTTACTCGCGGGGACTAGCGGGAGATGAGCAGTTCTTC. Residues: CASSYSRGLAGDEQFF. Complete variable domain (other parts from reference TRBV7-8 and TRBJ2-1): GAGVSQSPRYKVAKRGQDVALRCDPISGHVSLFWYQQALGQGPEFLTYFQNEAQLDKSGLPSDRFFAERPEGSVSTLKIQRTQQEDSAVYLCASSYSRGLAGDEQFFGPGTRLTVL.

This clonotype was recorded a few times. One base away lies a much larger clone, so this may be a sequencing read error. The rearrangement links TRBV24-1 to TRBJ2-1; TRBD1 matches at 9 bases. The J call may be mistaken, given a closer DNA end match to TRBJ2-7. The CDR3 extends over 19 amino acids. Germline V gives CDR1 KGHDR, CDR2 SFDVKD. In DNA, the CDR3 is TGTGCCACCAGTGATAAGTTACCCACAGGGGGCTTCTCCTACAATGAGCAGTACTTC. Amino acids: CATSDKLPTGGFSYNEQYF.

This clonotype was seen a few times. The genes are TRBV6-5 and TRBJ2-7; 9 bases are shared with TRBD1. From germline, CDR1 is MNHEY and CDR2 SVGAGI. CDR3 size: 16 residues. The ends lost 4 bases at V and 1 base at J; junction bases unmatched: 8. The chain's CDR3 is CASSWMGQGGSYEQYF. Here the CDR3 DNA reads TGTGCCAGCAGTTGGATGGGACAGGGCGGGTCCTACGAGCAGTACTTC.

The chain combines TRBV28 with TRBJ1-5, with D possibly being TRBD1 (5 bases). Trimming stripped 10 bases from V and 3 bases from J, with 13 bases between. The CDR3 totals 13 residues. The germline V gene encodes CDR1 MDHEN and CDR2 SYDVKM. CDR3 nucleotide sequence: TGTGCCACCAAGGGGCTGATCAATCAGCCCCAGCATTTT. Protein: CATKGLINQPQHF.